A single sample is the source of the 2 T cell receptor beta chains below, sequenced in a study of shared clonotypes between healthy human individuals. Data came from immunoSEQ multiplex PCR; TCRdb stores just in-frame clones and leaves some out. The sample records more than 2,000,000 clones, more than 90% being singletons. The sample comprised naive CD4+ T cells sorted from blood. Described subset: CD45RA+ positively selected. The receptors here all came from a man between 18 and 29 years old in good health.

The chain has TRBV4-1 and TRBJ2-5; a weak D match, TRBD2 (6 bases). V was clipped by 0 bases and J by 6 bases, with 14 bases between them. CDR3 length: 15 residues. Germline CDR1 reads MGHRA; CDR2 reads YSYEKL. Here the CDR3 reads CASSQDRLGGKTQYF. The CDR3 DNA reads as TGCGCCAGCAGCCAAGATCGACTAGGCGGAAAGACCCAGTACTTC.

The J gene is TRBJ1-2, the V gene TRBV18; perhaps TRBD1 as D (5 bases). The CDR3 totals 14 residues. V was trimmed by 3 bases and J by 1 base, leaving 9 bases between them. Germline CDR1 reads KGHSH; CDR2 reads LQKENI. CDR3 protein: CASSPDDSNYGYTF. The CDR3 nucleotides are TGTGCCAGCTCACCGGACGACAGTAACTATGGCTACACCTTC.